These T cell receptor beta chains were read from a single sample in a study of T cells in Graves' hyperthyroidism and ophthalmopathy. TCRdb re-analysed the multiplex PCR reads in MiXCR, keeping a single row per CDR3 protein. The table lists about 360,000 distinct CDR3 sequences, roughly 13% of them singletons, with over 8.5% in the top ten. Sequenced material: blood. These receptors all come from a woman under 30 with Graves' hyperthyroidism. CDR3s include the opening cysteine and the closing phenylalanine or tryptophan. For some rows the clone size is stated as once, few or many, or as a class when expanded; others skip it.

V	J	size	CDR3
TRBV28	TRBJ2-3	many	CASSTPAGVTDTQYF
TRBV12-3/TRBV12-4	TRBJ2-7	many	CASSPSDRGTYEQYF
TRBV20-1	TRBJ1-2	many	CSARTTTNYGYTF
TRBV19	TRBJ2-6	.	CASSIPESGANVLTF
TRBV7-9	TRBJ2-7	many	CASSLVGEPYEQYF
TRBV28	TRBJ1-1	many	CASSWEPQGRSEAFF
TRBV24-1	TRBJ1-1	many	CATRSQGAGTEAFF
TRBV28	TRBJ2-5	many	CASSNAGSGSETQYF
TRBV18	TRBJ1-1	many	CASSPTQGTGNTEAFF
TRBV11-1	TRBJ2-1	many	CASSLGAGTYNEQFF
TRBV10-3	TRBJ2-7	few	CAISETGVTYEQYF
TRBV19	TRBJ2-1	.	CASSALPGTGGDEQFF
TRBV7-9	TRBJ2-7	many	CASTQPGLTAYEQYF
TRBV20-1	TRBJ2-7	many	CSARSARDYEQYF
TRBV28	TRBJ1-6	many	CASGPFNSPLHF
TRBV20-1	TRBJ1-1	.	CSARVRGLTEAFF
TRBV4-1	TRBJ1-5	few	CASSLPWGELNQPQHF
TRBV4-3	TRBJ2-5	.	CASSQVLGPQETQYF
TRBV7-9	TRBJ2-3	many	CASSLAALAASTDTQYF
TRBV28	TRBJ2-2	many	CASSLWGTNTGELFF
TRBV6-1	TRBJ1-6	many	CASSPPGQGANSPLHF
TRBV27	TRBJ2-3	many	CASSLSGTSPLSTQYF
TRBV6-2/TRBV6-3	TRBJ2-7	many	CASSQSGGGSEQYF
TRBV12-3/TRBV12-4	TRBJ2-1	many	CASSFVPLDNEQFF